Listed below are T cell receptor beta chains from one sample, sequenced in a study of blood T cell repertoires in COVID-19. TCRdb's table, derived via immunoSEQ multiplex PCR, lists solely in-frame clones and lacks some. The sample includes roughly 180,000 clones, more than 75% of them seen just once. Sequencing used peripheral blood. These receptor sequences come from a woman in her forties or fifties with active or convalescent COVID-19. Each CDR3 is given with its conserved first and last residue. D genes are given only for firm matches. Clone sizes are given selectively: once, few, many, or a class where the clone is expanded.

>TRBJ2-7|few|TRBV18|TRBD2
TGTGCCAGCTCACCAGAACTAGCGGGCGAGCAGTACTTC
CASSPELAGEQYF
>TRBJ2-5|NA|TRBV19|TRBD2
TGTGCCAGTAGTATAAGGACTAGCGGGGGGAAGGAAGAGACCCAGTACTTC
CASSIRTSGGKEETQYF
>TRBJ1-2|NA|TRBV4-3|TRBD1
TGCGCCAGCAGCCAACGATGGACAGGGGGCGTATCCAATGGCTACACCTTC
CASSQRWTGGVSNGYTF
>TRBJ2-7|NA|TRBV4-1|NA
TGCGCCAGCAGCCATCACCCGGCGCGGGGCCCCCACGAGCAGTACTTC
CASSHHPARGPHEQYF
>TRBJ1-1|NA|TRBV29-1|NA
TGCAGCGTTGATTCCAGGCAGGGGAACACTGAAGCTTTCTTT
CSVDSRQGNTEAFF
>TRBJ2-5|NA|TRBV28|TRBD2
TGTGCCAGCAGTTTTGGAGGACTAGCGGGAGTTGAGACCCAGTACTTC
CASSFGGLAGVETQYF
>TRBJ2-3|NA|TRBV5-1|NA
TGCGCCAGCAGCTTGGGGGAGAGCACAGATACGCAGTATTTT
CASSLGESTDTQYF
>TRBJ1-2|few|TRBV5-4|TRBD1
TGTGCCAGCAGCTTGGGAGGGGACAGCTCTTATGGCTACACCTTC
CASSLGGDSSYGYTF
>TRBJ2-7|NA|TRBV7-2|TRBD2
TGTGCCAGCAGCACGGGACTAGCGGCCTACTCCTACGAGCAGTACTTC
CASSTGLAAYSYEQYF
>TRBJ1-1|NA|TRBV6-1|TRBD1
TGTGCCAGCAGTGAAAGGACAGGGGGTAAGACTGAAGCTTTCTTT
CASSERTGGKTEAFF
>TRBJ2-3|NA|TRBV7-3|TRBD2
TGTGCCAGCAGCCAACTAGCGGGGGTAGATACGCAGTATTTT
CASSQLAGVDTQYF
>TRBJ2-6|NA|TRBV19|NA
TGTGCCAGTAGTATCCTCGACTTCTCTGGGGCCAACGTCCTGACTTTC
CASSILDFSGANVLTF
>TRBJ2-7|NA|TRBV2|NA
TGTGCCAGCAGTGAAAACGGGTGGATCTTGTACGAGCAGTACTTC
CASSENGWILYEQYF
>TRBJ1-4|NA|TRBV4-2|TRBD1
TGTGCCAGCAGCCAAGGCCTCCCAGGGGGTAATGAAAAACTGTTTTTT
CASSQGLPGGNEKLFF
>TRBJ1-2|NA|TRBV18|TRBD1
TGTGCCAGCTCACTCTCCGGGACAGCTAACTATGGCTACACCTTC
CASSLSGTANYGYTF
>TRBJ1-3|NA|TRBV15|NA
TGTGCCACCAGCAGAGATCTTGGGGGGGACTCTGGAAACACCATATATTTT
CATSRDLGGDSGNTIYF
>TRBJ1-4|NA|TRBV3-1/TRBV3-2|TRBD1
TGTGCCAGCAGCCAAAGAAGGCAGGGGGCTGGAAAACTGTTTTTT
CASSQRRQGAGKLFF
>TRBJ2-5|NA|TRBV29-1|TRBD1
TGCAGCGTTGACTCTGGGACAGGGGGAGAGACCCAGTACTTC
CSVDSGTGGETQYF
>TRBJ1-5|NA|TRBV19|TRBD1
TGTGCCAGTAGTGGCCGGGACAGGAATTATGGGCAGCCCCAGCATTTT
CASSGRDRNYGQPQHF
>TRBJ1-5|NA|TRBV5-1|TRBD1
TGCGCCAGCAAAGAGGGACAGGCCCAACATCAGCCCCAGCATTTT
CASKEGQAQHQPQHF
>TRBJ2-3|few|TRBV7-6|NA
TGTGCCAGCAGCTTGAGCACAGGGTTCGATACGCAGTATTTT
CASSLSTGFDTQYF
>TRBJ2-5|NA|TRBV18|NA
TGTGCCAGCTCACCATCTCTACGTGGAGTTGGAGAGACCCAGTACTTC
CASSPSLRGVGETQYF
>TRBJ1-1|NA|TRBV2|TRBD1
TGTGCCAGCAGTCCTCAGGGGGCGAACACTGAAGCTTTCTTT
CASSPQGANTEAFF
>TRBJ2-4|NA|TRBV2|TRBD1
TGTGCCAGCAGTTCGGGGACAGGGGGAAAAAACATTCAGTACTTC
CASSSGTGGKNIQYF
>TRBJ2-1|NA|TRBV3-1/TRBV3-2|TRBD2
TGTGCCTCCCGACTAGCGGGAGCCCATGAGCAGTTCTTC
CASRLAGAHEQFF
>TRBJ2-2|once|TRBV7-3|TRBD1
TGTGCCAGCAGCTCAGGACAGGGGCACGGGGAGCTGTTTTTT
CASSSGQGHGELFF
>TRBJ1-4|NA|TRBV5-1|NA
TGCGCCAGCAGCTTCCGGACAGAGGATGAAAAACTGTTTTTT
CASSFRTEDEKLFF
>TRBJ1-2|NA|TRBV2|TRBD1
TGTGCCAGCACCGACAGGGGGCTCTATGGCTACACCTTC
CASTDRGLYGYTF
>TRBJ1-1|NA|TRBV30|NA
TGTGCCTGGAGTGTAGACTCAACCGAAGCTTTCTTT
CAWSVDSTEAFF
>TRBJ2-1|NA|TRBV4-3|TRBD2
TGCGCCAGCAGCCAAGATTGGCTAGCGGGGGACAATGAGCAGTTCTTC
CASSQDWLAGDNEQFF
>TRBJ1-1|NA|TRBV6-6|NA
TGTGCCAGCCGCGATACGGGACAAAAGGTCTCTGAAGCTTTCTTT
CASRDTGQKVSEAFF
>TRBJ2-3|NA|TRBV7-2|TRBD2
TGTGCCAGCAGCTTTGATTCCGGGGGGTATACGCAGTATTTT
CASSFDSGGYTQYF
>TRBJ1-2|NA|TRBV2|NA
TGTGCCAGCAGTGTTCTCGGAGGGGTGGAAGGCTACACCTTC
CASSVLGGVEGYTF
>TRBJ2-7|few|TRBV7-9|NA
TGTGCCAGCAGCCCCACAGAAAGCTACGAGCAGTACTTC
CASSPTESYEQYF
>TRBJ2-7|few|TRBV30|NA
TGTGCCTGGAGTCGTAAGCTGGCTAGTGATTTATACTTC
CAWSRKLASDLYF
>TRBJ2-4|few|TRBV13|TRBD1
TGTGCCAGCAGCTACAGGCAGGGGGCCAAGAACATTCAGTACTTC
CASSYRQGAKNIQYF
>TRBJ2-5|few|TRBV7-2|TRBD1
TGTGCCAGCAGCTTACTGCCAGGGGGTTCCCAAGAGACCCAGTACTTC
CASSLLPGGSQETQYF
>TRBJ1-4|NA|TRBV19|TRBD1
TGTGCCAGTAGTATGCGAACAGGGGACACAACTAATGAAAAACTGTTTTTT
CASSMRTGDTTNEKLFF
>TRBJ1-2|NA|TRBV6-5|NA
TGTGCCAGCAGTCCAGACAGTCGGGCCTATGGCTACACCTTC
CASSPDSRAYGYTF
>TRBJ1-2|NA|TRBV7-2|NA
TGTGCCAGCAGCTTAGGGTTATGGCGGACTAACTATGGCTACACCTTC
CASSLGLWRTNYGYTF
>TRBJ1-1|NA|TRBV24-1|NA
TGTGCCACCAGTGATTCGGCAGGCCTTAACACTGAAGCTTTCTTT
CATSDSAGLNTEAFF
>TRBJ2-3|few|TRBV7-3|NA
TGTGCCAGCAGCCCCATGGACAGCTTGGTGGCAGATACGCAGTATTTT
CASSPMDSLVADTQYF
>TRBJ1-6|NA|TRBV10-3|NA
TGTGCCATCAGTCTGGGGGGGAATTCACCCCTCCACTTT
CAISLGGNSPLHF
>TRBJ1-1|NA|TRBV3-1/TRBV3-2|NA
TGTGCCAGCAGCCCCCACAGGGATCCCCTTGAAGCTTTCTTT
CASSPHRDPLEAFF
>TRBJ1-6|NA|TRBV5-1|NA
TGCGCCAGCAAAGGGGGAGATAATTCACCCCTCCACTTT
CASKGGDNSPLHF
>TRBJ2-1|once|TRBV10-3|TRBD2
TGTGCCATCAGTGAGAGGTCTAGCGGGAGAGGAGGTGAGCAGTTCTTC
CAISERSSGRGGEQFF
>TRBJ2-1|NA|TRBV7-3|TRBD2
TGTGCCAGCAGCTCCCAGTCGGGAGGGCATTCCTACAATGAGCAGTTCTTC
CASSSQSGGHSYNEQFF
>TRBJ2-3|NA|TRBV9|TRBD1
TGTGCCAGCAGCACAGGGGAATGGGTAGATACGCAGTATTTT
CASSTGEWVDTQYF
>TRBJ1-1|NA|TRBV15|NA
TGTGCCACCAGCCCTCGGGGGGACACTGAAGCTTTCTTT
CATSPRGDTEAFF
>TRBJ1-5|NA|TRBV23-1|TRBD1
TGCGCCAGCAGGCAGTTAGGGACAGGCTCGTATAGCAATCAGCCCCAGCATTTT
CASRQLGTGSYSNQPQHF
>TRBJ2-7|NA|TRBV29-1|TRBD2
TGCAGCGTTGTGACTAGCGGGAGGAGGGAGCAGTACTTC
CSVVTSGRREQYF
>TRBJ2-2|NA|TRBV11-2|NA
TGTGCCAGCAGCGGCGGAATAAACACCGGGGAGCTGTTTTTT
CASSGGINTGELFF
>TRBJ1-1|few|TRBV7-3|NA
TGTGCCAGCAGCCCAGGGTTAGTGAACACTGAAGCTTTCTTT
CASSPGLVNTEAFF
>TRBJ1-4|NA|TRBV6-5|TRBD1
TGTGCCAGCAGTTATTCGGGACAGGGAGGGTTCGAAAAACTGTTTTTT
CASSYSGQGGFEKLFF